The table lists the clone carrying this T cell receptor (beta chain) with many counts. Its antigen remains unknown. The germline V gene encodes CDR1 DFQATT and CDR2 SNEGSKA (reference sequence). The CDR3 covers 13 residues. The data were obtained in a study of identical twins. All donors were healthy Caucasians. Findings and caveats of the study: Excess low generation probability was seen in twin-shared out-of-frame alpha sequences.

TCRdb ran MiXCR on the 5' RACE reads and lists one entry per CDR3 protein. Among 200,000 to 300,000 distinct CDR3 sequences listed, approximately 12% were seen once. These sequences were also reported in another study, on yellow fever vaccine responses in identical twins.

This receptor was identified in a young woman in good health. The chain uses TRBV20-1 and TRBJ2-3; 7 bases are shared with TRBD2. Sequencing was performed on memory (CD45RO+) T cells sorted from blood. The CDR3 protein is CSMQRGSTDTQYF. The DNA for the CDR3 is TGCAGCATGCAGCGGGGTAGCACAGATACGCAGTATTTT.